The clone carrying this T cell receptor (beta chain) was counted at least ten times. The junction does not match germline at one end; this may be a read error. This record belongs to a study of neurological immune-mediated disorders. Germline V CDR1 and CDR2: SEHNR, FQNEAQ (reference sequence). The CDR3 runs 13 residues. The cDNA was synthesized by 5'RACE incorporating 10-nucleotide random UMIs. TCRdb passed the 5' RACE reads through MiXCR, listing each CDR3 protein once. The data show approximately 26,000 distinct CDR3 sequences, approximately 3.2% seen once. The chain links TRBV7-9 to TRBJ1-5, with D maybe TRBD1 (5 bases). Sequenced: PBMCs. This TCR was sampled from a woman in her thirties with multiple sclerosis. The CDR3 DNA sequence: TGTGCCAGCAGCCCGGGGGGGAATCAGCCCCAGAATTTT. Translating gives CASSPGGNQPQNF.